One and the same sample provided the 21 T cell receptor beta chains below, sequenced in a study of shared clonotypes between healthy human individuals (dated by TCRdb to 2020 to 2021). Receptor libraries were prepared by the immunoSEQ multiplex PCR assay. TCRdb retrieved this table from immuneACCESS and kept in-frame rearrangements only. Not all clones are present; in checked studies, unresolved V genes account for under half, and no reason is known for the remainder. The sample includes roughly 890,000 clones, with more than 85% observed a single time. The leading ten clones occupy around 24% of the sample. CD8 naive samples were CD45RO-negative cells positively selected for CCR7, giving a CD45RA+CCR7+ population that excluded TemRA cells. Sample: naive CD8+ T cells sorted from blood. This specimen's cell subset or site label, interpreted: CD45RA+CCR7+. These receptors were taken from a man between 25 and 39 years old in good health.

This clone has a single count. This chain joins TRBV4-1 and TRBJ2-2, with 10 bases identical to TRBD1. The V gene end was trimmed by 0 bases and the J gene end by 4 bases; junction bases not matched to a gene: 11. The CDR3 contains 19 residues. Germline V gene lookup returns CDR1 MGHRA and CDR2 YSYEKL. CDR3 sequence reads: CASSQDHGTGAGGTGELFF. The CDR3 DNA reads as TGCGCCAGCAGCCAAGATCATGGGACAGGGGCAGGAGGCACCGGGGAGCTGTTTTTT.

The CDR3 protein is CASSPGLGTDTQYF. As DNA, the CDR3 is TGTGCCAGCAGCCCCGGGCTGGGGACAGATACGCAGTATTTT. V is TRBV6-4 and J is TRBJ2-3; D uncertain. V lost 6 bases and J lost 3, with 13 bases in between. The CDR3 covers 14 residues. In germline, CDR1 is MRHNA, CDR2 SNTAGT.

As concerns this clone: This CDR3 is also generated by other DNA sequences in the sample. The gene calls are TRBV7-9 and TRBJ2-7, with D hard to call. This CDR3 contains 12 residues. Germline V gene sequence: CDR1 SEHNR, CDR2 FQNEAQ (reference sequence). V was shortened by 1 base and J by 4 bases, with 5 bases between the two germline ends. The CDR3 loop is CASSLGVYEQYF. The CDR3 DNA is TGTGCCAGCAGCTTAGGTGTTTACGAGCAGTACTTC.

This clone was seen only once. The rearrangement links TRBV14 to TRBJ2-1, with 9 bases aligning to TRBD2. Germline loops: CDR1 SGHDN, CDR2 FVKESK. Unmatched junction bases numbered 17, after V lost 1 base and J lost 7 bases. The CDR3 loop spans 19 amino acids. The CDR3 sequence: CASSQVSSIGREGQNEQFF. CDR3 DNA: TGTGCCAGCAGCCAAGTGTCGAGTATTGGGCGGGAGGGCCAGAATGAGCAGTTCTTC.

The rearrangement joins TRBV7-2 to TRBJ2-1; a possible D gene is TRBD2 (6 bases). Trimming pared 5 bases from V and 5 bases from J, leaving 16 bases between. The CDR3 extends over 15 amino acids. Germline V CDR1 and CDR2: SGHTA, FQGNSA. CDR3 nucleotides: TGTGCCAGCAGCCCCCAACGGGAGTACAACAATGAGCAGTTCTTC. It encodes CASSPQREYNNEQFF.

Note on this clone: A much larger clone is a single base away; this may be a read error. Within the sample, other DNA sequences also encode this same CDR3. The chain recombines TRBV6-1 with TRBJ2-3; 12 bases align to TRBD2. The V gene end was trimmed by 3 bases and the J gene end by 4 bases; junction bases not matched to a gene: 2. The CDR3 contains 15 residues. CDR1 and CDR2 (germline): MNHNS, SASEGT. CDR3 DNA: TGTGCCAGCAGTGAGCTAGCGGGAGGGCCAGATACGCAGTATTTT. This codes for CASSELAGGPDTQYF.

The rearrangement joins TRBV7-2 to TRBJ1-2; the match to TRBD1 covers 10 bases. V lost 1 base to trimming and J lost 4 bases; unmatched junction nucleotides: 9. This CDR3 spans 17 amino acids. Germline CDR1 SGHTA, CDR2 FQGNSA. CDR3 loop: CASSLDGIGQGVYGYTF. The DNA of the CDR3 is TGTGCCAGCAGCTTAGACGGGATCGGACAGGGGGTCTATGGCTACACCTTC.

The V and J genes are TRBV7-9 and TRBJ2-3; maybe TRBD2 (6 bases). Germline V gene sequence: CDR1 SEHNR, CDR2 FQNEAQ (reference sequence). The CDR3 contains 16 residues. V was trimmed by 1 base and J by 3 bases, leaving 14 bases between them. CDR3 sequence (DNA): TGTGCCAGCAGCTTAGATCTACGGGAGTCTACAGATACGCAGTATTTT. Translating gives CASSLDLRESTDTQYF.

This clone was seen only once. CDR3 residues: CASSENVEKLFF. For the CDR3, the DNA is TGTGCCAGCAGTGAAAATGTCGAAAAACTGTTTTTT. The rearrangement joins TRBV25-1 to TRBJ1-4; no definite D call. The CDR3 covers 12 residues. Trimming left V 2 bases short and J 8 bases short, with 6 bases between. Germline lookup yields CDR1 MGHDK and CDR2 SYGVNS. Full variable domain (outside the CDR3, taken from reference TRBV25-1 and TRBJ1-4): EADIYQTPRYLVIGTGKKITLECSQTMGHDKMYWYQQDPGMELHLIHYSYGVNSTEKGDLSSESTVSRIRTEHFPLTLESARPSHTSQYLCASSENVEKLFFGSGTQLSVL.

The CDR3 reads CASSVQGSGSEQYF. The CDR3 DNA is TGTGCCAGCAGCGTACAGGGATCAGGTAGCGAGCAGTACTTC. This sequence joins TRBV28 and TRBJ2-7, with D perhaps matching TRBD1 (6 bases). The CDR3 contains 14 residues. The V end lost 6 bases, the J end lost 6 bases, and 18 bases lay between the germline ends. Germline CDR1 MDHEN, CDR2 SYDVKM.

The chain carries TRBV19 and TRBJ2-4; D tentatively fits TRBD1 or TRBD2 (5 bases each). Trimming removed 1 base at V and 2 bases at J, with 9 bases between. The CDR3 sequence is 15 residues long. Germline CDR1 LNHDA, CDR2 SQIVND (reference sequence). The CDR3 here is CASSIGSGPKNIQYF. Here the CDR3 DNA reads TGTGCCAGTAGTATAGGATCGGGACCCAAAAACATTCAGTACTTC.

This chain joins TRBV28 and TRBJ2-5; D tentatively fits TRBD1 or TRBD2 (5 bases each). The germline gives CDR1 MDHEN, CDR2 SYDVKM. The V end lost 3 bases, the J end lost 5 bases, and 19 bases lay between the germline ends. CDR3 length: 16 residues. This chain's CDR3 is CASSFVELGAGETQYF. CDR3 coding DNA: TGTGCCAGCAGTTTCGTCGAACTAGGGGCGGGCGAGACCCAGTACTTC.

J is TRBJ2-1 and V is TRBV29-1, with TRBD2 as a possible D gene (5 bases). CDR1 is SQVTM and CDR2 is ANQGSEA in the germline V gene. Deletions cut 1 base from V and 0 bases from J, with 13 bases between. CDR3 length: 16 residues. CDR3 residues: CSVEVLTGSSYNEQFF. The CDR3 DNA reads TGCAGCGTTGAAGTTCTTACGGGAAGCTCCTACAATGAGCAGTTCTTC.

The V gene is TRBV14, the J gene TRBJ1-1; D perhaps matches TRBD1 (5 bases). Deletions cut 7 bases from V and 3 bases from J, with 12 bases between. The CDR3 is 13 amino acids. The germline V gene has CDR1 SGHDN and CDR2 FVKESK. The CDR3 coding sequence is TGTGCCAGCAATAGGGGTGGGGACACTGAAGCTTTCTTT. Its translation: CASNRGGDTEAFF.

This clone is a singleton in its sample. The V gene is TRBV27, the J gene TRBJ2-3; no clear D. CDR3 length: 13 residues. Germline V gene sequence: CDR1 MNHEY, CDR2 SMNVEV (reference sequence). Deletions cut 1 base from V and 6 bases from J, with 8 bases between. CDR3 DNA sequence: TGTGCCAGCAGTTTATTTTCGGTGGATACGCAGTATTTT. It encodes CASSLFSVDTQYF.

This clone appeared once. The V and J genes are TRBV7-9 and TRBJ2-1; maybe TRBD1 (5 bases). The CDR3 extends over 11 amino acids. Germline loops: CDR1 SEHNR, CDR2 FQNEAQ (reference sequence). The ends were cut back, 5 bases at V and 15 bases at J, with 14 bases in the middle. Here the CDR3 reads CASSRTLLAFF. The CDR3 DNA follows: TGTGCCAGCAGCCGGACACTTCTGGCGTTCTTC.

The chain links TRBV27 to TRBJ2-4, with D perhaps TRBD1 (6 bases). Germline assignment: CDR1 MNHEY and CDR2 SMNVEV (reference sequence). V dropped 3 bases and J dropped 4 bases, with 10 bases sitting between them. This CDR3 is 14 amino acids long. The CDR3 DNA sequence: TGTGCCAGCAGTTTGACAGGTTTTAAAAACATTCAGTACTTC. This codes for CASSLTGFKNIQYF.

The genes are TRBV27 and TRBJ2-3; D unresolved. Germline V gene lookup returns CDR1 MNHEY and CDR2 SMNVEV (reference sequence). Trimming removed 11 bases from V and 6 bases from J, with 15 bases in between. This CDR3 region has 12 residues. CDR3 DNA: TGTGCCGGCGGATATTCGCGGGATACGCAGTATTTT. This translates into CAGGYSRDTQYF.

The count of this clone is one. The chain is built from TRBV10-3 and TRBJ2-6, with 7 bases that match TRBD1. Germline V gives CDR1 ENHRY, CDR2 SYGVKD. There are 18 residues in the CDR3. Trimming at V came to 7 bases and at J to 0 bases, leaving 12 bases not matched to a gene. The CDR3 DNA reads as TGTGCCATCACCGACAGGGTGGCCTCACACTCTGGGGCCAACGTCCTGACTTTC. Its protein is CAITDRVASHSGANVLTF.

The rearrangement links TRBV27 to TRBJ2-1, with 9 bases matching TRBD2. After removal of 2 bases from V and 6 bases from J, the junction contained 5 bases not matched to a gene. The CDR3 covers 15 residues. Germline V gene lookup returns CDR1 MNHEY and CDR2 SMNVEV (reference sequence). The CDR3 protein is CASSLAGGIGNEQFF. The CDR3 bases are TGTGCCAGCAGTTTAGCGGGGGGGATAGGCAATGAGCAGTTCTTC.

This chain uses TRBV7-9 with TRBJ2-1; 8 bases line up with TRBD1. This CDR3 is built from 16 residues. With V trimmed by 3 bases and J by 0 bases, 4 bases remained unmatched. The germline gives CDR1 SEHNR, CDR2 FQNEAQ (reference sequence). DNA of the CDR3: TGTGCCAGCAGCTTGACAGGGGCGGGCTCCTACAATGAGCAGTTCTTC. Amino acids: CASSLTGAGSYNEQFF.